Listed here are 10 T cell receptor beta chains from one sample, sequenced in a study of vaccination effects on CD4 cells after COVID-19. For these receptors, no antigen is known. Having been cultured for approximately ten days, the cells underwent CD4+ T cell isolation. Only in-frame clones appear in the TCRdb table, and some are missing; sequencing was by immunoSEQ multiplex PCR. Of tens of thousands of clones listed, roughly 80% were seen once; the top ten hold about 2.1%. The material was CD4+ T cells from PBMCs cultured without peptide, obtained before COVID-19 vaccination. The receptors stem from a human donor who received a COVID-19 vaccine.

This chain joins TRBV18 and TRBJ1-1; D gene ambiguous. V was shortened by 1 base and J by 1 base, with 7 bases between the two germline ends. The CDR3 loop spans 14 amino acids. Germline V gives CDR1 KGHSH, CDR2 LQKENI. The CDR3 region is CASSPRGGNTEAFF. Here the CDR3 DNA reads TGTGCCAGCTCACCACGTGGAGGGAACACTGAAGCTTTCTTT. The full variable domain, completed using reference TRBV18 and TRBJ1-1, is NAGVMQNPRHLVRRRGQEARLRCSPMKGHSHVYWYRQLPEEGLKFMVYLQKENIIDESGMPKERFSAEFPKEGPSILRIQQVVRGDSAAYFCASSPRGGNTEAFFGQGTRLTVV.

The sample holds a few counts of this clone. The chain uses TRBV5-1 and TRBJ1-1; TRBD1 is a possible D gene (6 bases). CDR3 length: 13 amino acids. Germline V gives CDR1 SGHRS, CDR2 YFSETQ. V lost 8 bases to trimming and J lost 6 bases, with 17 bases between them. CDR3 DNA: TGCGCCAGTACCAGGGGCGATTGGTCTGAAGCTTTCTTT. Translating it yields CASTRGDWSEAFF.

The chain links TRBV7-2 to TRBJ2-4, with 10 bases identical to TRBD1. Germline CDR1 and CDR2: SGHTA and FQGNSA. J was trimmed by 7 bases and V by 6 bases; bases with no gene match: 12. The CDR3 runs 16 residues. DNA of the CDR3: TGTGCCAGCAGTTCGACCGGGACAGGGGTGAAGAACATTCAGTACTTC. Amino acid sequence: CASSSTGTGVKNIQYF.

The J gene is TRBJ1-5, the V gene TRBV6-5, with 8 bases fitting TRBD1. The junction had 7 bases not matched to a gene; V was cut back by 5 bases and J by 13 bases. The CDR3 has 12 residues. Germline V CDR1 and CDR2: MNHEY, SVGAGI. CDR3 protein: CASSPGQDPQHF. CDR3 DNA: TGTGCCAGCAGTCCGGGACAGGATCCGCAGCATTTT.

The chain links TRBV12-3 or TRBV12-4 to TRBJ1-5, with D uncertain. This CDR3 is 13 amino acids long. The ends were cut back, 7 bases at V and 3 bases at J, with 10 bases in the middle. CDR3 nucleotides: TGTGCCAGCATACAGAATACCAATCAGCCCCAGCATTTT. It specifies CASIQNTNQPQHF.

The chain joins TRBV6-2 or TRBV6-3 to TRBJ2-7, with 9 bases fitting TRBD1. The germline V gene encodes CDR1 MNHEY and CDR2 SVGEGT. V lost 2 bases and J lost 5; bases outside the gene matches: 10. The CDR3 has 16 amino acids. CDR3 sequence (DNA): TGTGCCAGCAGTTACCTACGGACAGGGGTGAAGAACGAGCAGTACGTC. Translation: CASSYLRTGVKNEQYV.

The chain has TRBV27 and TRBJ2-7; 12 bases are shared with TRBD1. CDR1 is MNHEY, CDR2 SMNVEV, per germline (reference sequence). The CDR3 has 16 amino acids. The V and J ends lost 6 bases and 4 bases, in that order; junction bases with no gene match: 10. The CDR3 coding sequence is TGTGCCAGCAGCCTGGAGAGGGGACAGGGGGCTTACGAGCAGTACGTC. Protein sequence: CASSLERGQGAYEQYV.

This chain joins TRBV7-2 and TRBJ1-2; D is ambiguous. The CDR3 has 13 amino acids. Germline CDR1 reads SGHTA; CDR2 reads FQGNSA. Trimming cost V 5 bases and J 4 bases, with 11 bases left between them. CDR3 DNA: TGTGCCAGCAGCCCGGGGATTCGCTATGGCTACACCTTC. This gives the protein CASSPGIRYGYTF.

This clone was counted between two and nine times. At one end, the junction sequence differs from germline, possibly due to a read error. The chain uses TRBV5-4 and TRBJ1-6; 10 bases align to TRBD1. The CDR3 sequence is 17 residues long. Germline CDR1 and CDR2: SGHNT and YYREEE (reference sequence). The CDR3 sequence: CASSFEPGTGVNSALHF. In nucleotides, the CDR3 is TGTGCCAGCAGCTTCGAACCTGGGACAGGGGTAAATTCAGCCCTCCACTTT.

The rearrangement links TRBV28 to TRBJ2-3; 7 bases fit TRBD2. Germline V lookup: CDR1 MDHEN, CDR2 SYDVKM. The CDR3 is made up of 16 amino acids. The V segment lost 7 bases and the J segment 1 base; nucleotides outside the gene matches: 11. The CDR3 is CASIPRDYSGTDTQYF. Written as DNA, the CDR3 is TGTGCCAGCATCCCCCGGGACTACTCTGGCACAGATACGCAGTATTTT.